The 30 T cell receptor beta chains reported below all come from one sample, sequenced in a study of T-cell memory formation after mild COVID-19 (TCRdb year 2021). Libraries were prepared through 5' RACE. Sequenced using an Illumina NovaSeq 6000. TCRdb trimmed the raw reads at Q25, called clones with MiXCR and kept productive beta chains. Records with the same CDR3 protein are collapsed into one entry carrying the most frequent genes and DNA. This sample is represented by more than 400,000 distinct CDR3 sequences; roughly 20% of them were singletons. Jointly, the top ten make up 9% to 15% of the sample. The source material was PBMCs or a T cell subset sorted from them (not recorded which). The receptors shown here come from an adult woman who had mild COVID-19 (a few samples of this study predate the infection). The sample titles of this study are shuffled in the database, so cell type and time point are left out; the donor was told from shared clones.

CDR3 coding DNA: TGCGCCAGCAGCTCAGGGTTCGGGACTGAAGCTTTCTTT. This codes for CASSSGFGTEAFF. This sequence joins TRBV5-1 and TRBJ1-1, with a weak D call TRBD1 (5 bases). The CDR3 is made up of 13 amino acids. Germline CDR1 and CDR2: SGHRS and YFSETQ. Trimming removed 3 bases from V and 5 bases from J, with 11 bases in between.

The table lists this clonotype with a few counts. This chain links TRBV5-1 with TRBJ1-5, with D perhaps matching TRBD1 (5 bases). Trimming removed 3 bases at V and 7 bases at J, with 17 bases between. The CDR3 is 15 residues long. Per germline, CDR1 SGHRS and CDR2 YFSETQ. The chain's CDR3 is CASSSTPGGNQPQHF. Written as DNA, the CDR3 is TGCGCCAGCAGCTCAACCCCCGGGGGAAACCAGCCCCAGCATTTT.

This clonotype was detected only a few times. The V call is TRBV3-1, the J call TRBJ1-1; 9 bases agree with TRBD1. CDR3 length: 14 amino acids. After removal of 6 bases from V and 0 bases from J, the junction contained 2 bases not matched to a gene. Per germline, CDR1 LGHDT and CDR2 YNNKEL (reference sequence). The CDR3 loop is CASRGDRVNTEAFF. The CDR3 DNA sequence: TGTGCCAGCAGGGGGGACAGGGTGAACACTGAAGCTTTCTTT.

The rearrangement uses TRBV7-6 and TRBJ1-1, with D perhaps TRBD1 (5 bases). V lost 1 base and J lost 1, with 10 bases in between. The CDR3 runs to 15 residues. Germline V gives CDR1 SGHVS, CDR2 FNYEAQ. The CDR3 spells CASSLGSTENTEAFF. The CDR3 bases are TGTGCCAGCAGCTTAGGCTCGACAGAGAACACTGAAGCTTTCTTT.

The V gene is TRBV10-3, the J gene TRBJ1-5; no firm D call. This CDR3 region has 12 residues. V lost 6 bases and J 5 bases, leaving 8 bases between the germline ends. Germline CDR1 reads ENHRY; CDR2 reads SYGVKD. CDR3 in amino acids: CAISPSDQPQHF. CDR3 in DNA: TGTGCCATCAGCCCCTCGGATCAGCCCCAGCATTTT.

V is TRBV4-2 and J is TRBJ1-6; D unresolved. The V end lost 0 bases, the J end lost 16 bases, and 13 bases lay between the germline ends. Germline assignment: CDR1 LGHNA and CDR2 YNFKEQ. The CDR3 covers 13 residues. CDR3 residues: CASSQEVGFPLHF. The CDR3 nucleotides are TGTGCCAGCAGCCAAGAAGTGGGCTTCCCACTCCACTTT.

The chain couples TRBV7-3 to TRBJ2-1; D is uncertain. Germline V gives CDR1 SGHTA, CDR2 FQGTGA. Deletions cut 3 bases from V and 3 bases from J, with 6 bases between. This CDR3 is built from 13 residues. The CDR3 protein is CASSLNNYNEQFF. CDR3 nucleotides: TGTGCCAGCAGCTTGAACAACTACAATGAGCAGTTCTTC.

This clonotype was detected a few times. V gene TRBV24-1 combines with J gene TRBJ1-2; 9 nucleotides match TRBD1. V was pared by 4 bases and J by 6 bases, with 8 bases of the junction left unmatched. Germline assignment: CDR1 KGHDR and CDR2 SFDVKD. The CDR3 length is 15 residues. CDR3 DNA sequence: TGTGCCACCAGTGAAACGACAGGGGGAGAGGATGGCTACACCTTC. This gives the protein CATSETTGGEDGYTF.

Only a few counts were recorded for this clonotype. CDR3 coding DNA: TGTGCCACCAGCAGACAGGAAATTAACTATGGCTACACCTTC. This translates into CATSRQEINYGYTF. The J gene is TRBJ1-2, the V gene TRBV15; D remains unclear. Between the trimmed V and J ends, which lost 2 bases and 1 base, there was a span of 8 bases. CDR3 length: 14 amino acids. The germline V gene encodes CDR1 LNHNV and CDR2 YYDKDF (reference sequence).

The chain joins TRBV18 to TRBJ2-5, with 12 bases lining up with TRBD2. The junction had 3 bases not matched to a gene; V was cut back by 3 bases and J by 1 base. The length of the CDR3 is 16 residues. Germline CDR1 reads KGHSH; CDR2 reads LQKENI. CDR3 region: CASSPGLAGSQETQYF. The CDR3 coding sequence is TGTGCCAGCTCACCCGGACTAGCGGGATCCCAAGAGACCCAGTACTTC.

In its sample, this clonotype was seen a few times. V is TRBV4-1 and J is TRBJ2-3, with TRBD1 as a possible D gene (6 bases). Trimming removed 4 bases from V and 6 bases from J, with 20 bases in between. Germline CDR1 MGHRA, CDR2 YSYEKL. The CDR3 has 16 residues. CDR3 sequence (DNA): TGCGCCAGCAGCCCTGGACGAGATCCGAGGGGGGATACGCAGTATTTT. It yields the protein CASSPGRDPRGDTQYF.

The chain combines TRBV7-6 with TRBJ1-5; a possible D gene is TRBD1 (5 bases). V was shortened by 4 bases and J by 0 bases, with 16 bases between the two germline ends. Germline loops: CDR1 SGHVS, CDR2 FNYEAQ. The CDR3 is 17 residues long. For the CDR3, the DNA is TGTGCCAGCAGCTACACCAGGGTGGGGGATAGCAATCAGCCCCAGCATTTT. It translates to CASSYTRVGDSNQPQHF. Variable domain in full (rest from reference TRBV7-6 and TRBJ1-5): GAGVSQSPRYKVTKRGQDVALRCDPISGHVSLYWYRQALGQGPEFLTYFNYEAQQDKSGLPNDRFSAERPEGSISTLTIQRTEQRDSAMYRCASSYTRVGDSNQPQHFGDGTRLSIL.

This rearrangement joins TRBV12-3 or TRBV12-4 to TRBJ2-1, with D perhaps matching TRBD1 (6 bases). This CDR3 is built from 13 residues. The V gene lost 5 bases and the J gene lost 12 bases, with 17 bases spanning the gap. The CDR3 nucleotides read TGTGCCAGCAGTCCGGGACAACTATCTGCGCAGTTCTTC. It codes for CASSPGQLSAQFF.

This clonotype appeared a few times. The chain carries TRBV7-6 and TRBJ1-1; the D gene is possibly TRBD1 (5 bases). Per the germline V gene, CDR1 is SGHVS and CDR2 is FNYEAQ. CDR3 length: 16 amino acids. The V and J ends lost 1 base and 7 bases respectively, with 19 bases between them. CDR3 sequence reads: CASSLGYGGSGGEAFF. CDR3 sequence (DNA): TGTGCCAGCAGCTTAGGATATGGGGGTAGTGGAGGTGAAGCTTTCTTT.

The chain employs TRBV20-1 and TRBJ2-7; a possible D gene is TRBD1 (5 bases). Germline CDR1 is DFQATT and CDR2 is SNEGSKA (reference sequence). The CDR3 consists of 14 residues. With 4 bases removed from V and 3 bases from J, the gap between germline ends came to 16 bases. CDR3 sequence reads: CSATPDTRRYEQYF. CDR3 bases: TGCAGTGCTACACCGGACACCCGTCGCTACGAGCAGTACTTC.

The J gene is TRBJ2-5, the V gene TRBV5-1, with 10 nucleotides matching TRBD2. Unmatched junction bases numbered 8, after V lost 4 bases and J lost 2 bases. The CDR3 totals 16 residues. Per the germline V gene, CDR1 is SGHRS and CDR2 is YFSETQ. The CDR3 DNA follows: TGCGCCAGCAGCCGATCGACTAGCGGGCAACAAGAGACCCAGTACTTC. It codes for CASSRSTSGQQETQYF.

This clonotype was seen only a few times. The chain couples TRBV12-5 to TRBJ2-1; D tentatively fits TRBD1 or TRBD2 (6 bases each). The CDR3 loop spans 23 amino acids. CDR1 and CDR2 (germline): LGHNT, FRNRAP. Between the trimmed V and J ends, which lost 2 bases and 0 bases, there was a span of 32 bases. CDR3 DNA: TGTGCTAGTGGTTTGTCCGAGAAAACAGGGAAAAGGGAGGAACAAGGCTCCTACAATGAGCAGTTCTTC. Protein sequence: CASGLSEKTGKREEQGSYNEQFF.

The chain couples TRBV11-2 to TRBJ2-5, with D hard to call. This CDR3 has 13 residues. The germline V gene encodes CDR1 SGHAT and CDR2 FQNNGV. With 2 bases removed from V and 5 bases from J, the gap between germline ends came to 9 bases. This CDR3 is CASSLTNGETQYF. The CDR3 DNA reads as TGTGCCAGCAGCTTAACCAACGGGGAGACCCAGTACTTC.

The gene calls are TRBV12-3 or TRBV12-4 and TRBJ2-7; D unclear. Trimming took 5 bases from V and 4 from J, leaving 15 bases between them. This CDR3 has 14 residues. This CDR3 is CASSPLGGRYEQYF. CDR3 nucleotides: TGTGCCAGCAGTCCCCTCGGCGGAAGATACGAGCAGTACTTC.

This clonotype came up a few times. The chain carries TRBV15 and TRBJ2-5; D is ambiguous. V lost 3 bases to trimming and J lost 5 bases, with 19 bases between them. The germline V gene encodes CDR1 LNHNV and CDR2 YYDKDF (reference sequence). This CDR3 has 16 residues. The CDR3 protein is CATSSLSTGPRETQYF. CDR3 coding DNA: TGTGCCACCAGCAGCCTCTCAACGGGCCCTCGGGAGACCCAGTACTTC.

The chain recombines TRBV20-1 with TRBJ2-1; a weak D match, TRBD2 (6 bases). CDR1 is DFQATT and CDR2 is SNEGSKA in the germline V gene (reference sequence). V lost 0 bases to trimming and J lost 6 bases, with 15 bases between them. The CDR3 spans 15 residues. Written as DNA, the CDR3 is TGCAGTGCTAGAGAGTTGGGCGGGGTTGGCAATGAGCAGTTCTTC. Translation: CSARELGGVGNEQFF.

The chain recombines TRBV5-1 with TRBJ2-1; D may match TRBD1 or TRBD2 (5 bases each). There are 13 residues in the CDR3. The V gene lost 0 bases and the J gene lost 10 bases, with 11 bases spanning the gap. The germline CDR1 and CDR2 sequences are SGHRS and YFSETQ. The CDR3 region has the DNA TGCGCCAGCAGCTTGGGACCGGGACGAGAGCAGTTCTTC. It yields the protein CASSLGPGREQFF.

This chain uses TRBV6-2 or TRBV6-3 with TRBJ2-7, with D maybe TRBD2 (6 bases). The V end was cut by 7 bases, the J end by 6 bases, with 22 bases between. Germline CDR1 and CDR2: MNHEY and SVGEGT. The CDR3 contains 15 residues. Here the CDR3 reads CASTQLGEVYGEQYF. The CDR3 nucleotides are TGTGCCAGCACTCAACTAGGGGAGGTATACGGCGAGCAGTACTTC.

The gene calls are TRBV5-1 and TRBJ1-1; D might be TRBD1 (6 bases). The CDR3 covers 15 residues. V was clipped by 2 bases and J by 5 bases, with 16 bases between them. The germline gives CDR1 SGHRS, CDR2 YFSETQ. CDR3 coding DNA: TGCGCCAGCAGCTTATCTACAGGGCTGGGGACTGAAGCTTTCTTT. It is translated as CASSLSTGLGTEAFF.

This clonotype was found many times. V usage is TRBV6-2 or TRBV6-3 and J usage is TRBJ1-1; possibly TRBD1 for D (5 bases). Per the germline V gene, CDR1 is MNHEY and CDR2 is SVGEGT. This CDR3 comprises 16 residues. V was pared by 5 bases and J by 0 bases, with 16 bases between. CDR3 protein: CASSRALQVMNTEAFF. The CDR3 bases are TGTGCCAGCAGTCGCGCCTTACAGGTCATGAACACTGAAGCTTTCTTT.

The CDR3 loop is CASSQGYGDTQYF. CDR3 coding DNA: TGTGCCAGCAGCCAAGGATACGGAGATACGCAGTATTTT. The chain links TRBV3-1 to TRBJ2-3, with D uncertain. This CDR3 comprises 13 residues. V was shortened by 1 base and J by 5 bases, with 7 bases between the two germline ends. Germline CDR1 is LGHDT and CDR2 is YNNKEL (reference sequence).

This clonotype has just a few counts. V and J are TRBV6-5 and TRBJ2-5; 8 bases fit TRBD1. The germline V gene encodes CDR1 MNHEY and CDR2 SVGAGI. CDR3 length: 13 amino acids. The V gene end was trimmed by 6 bases and the J gene end by 3 bases; junction bases not matched to a gene: 3. CDR3 sequence: CASRTTGEETQYF. In DNA form, the CDR3 reads TGTGCCAGCAGAACGACAGGGGAAGAGACCCAGTACTTC.

The chain has TRBV9 and TRBJ2-2; TRBD2 is a possible D gene (5 bases). V lost 4 bases and J 7 bases, leaving 20 bases between the germline ends. This CDR3 region has 16 residues. Germline V gene sequence: CDR1 SGDLS, CDR2 YYNGEE. The DNA for the CDR3 is TGTGCCAGCAGCCCCGGACTGGAGGCCTGGGTCGGGGAGCTGTTTTTT. Protein sequence: CASSPGLEAWVGELFF.

The rearrangement links TRBV2 to TRBJ2-7; possible D gene TRBD1, 6 bases. CDR3 length: 14 residues. Trimming took 2 bases from V and 2 from J, leaving 10 bases between them. Germline V gives CDR1 SNHLY, CDR2 FYNNEI. As DNA, the CDR3 is TGTGCCAGCAGTGAAAACAGGGAGACCTACGAGCAGTACTTC. Translated: CASSENRETYEQYF. The entire variable domain, with the rest obtained from reference TRBV2 and TRBJ2-7, is as follows: EPEVTQTPSHQVTQMGQEVILRCVPISNHLYFYWYRQILGQKVEFLVSFYNNEISEKSEIFDDQFSVERPDGSNFTLKIRSTKLEDSAMYFCASSENRETYEQYFGPGTRLTVT.

Regarding this clonotype: The junction departs from the called germline gene at one end, perhaps through a read error. The chain has TRBV7-7 and TRBJ2-2, with D possibly matching TRBD2 (7 bases). From germline, CDR1 is SSHAT and CDR2 FNYEAQ (reference sequence). The CDR3 runs 14 residues. The CDR3 DNA is TGTGCTAGCAGCTTAGGGGGGGCCACCGGGGAGCTGTTTTTT. It translates to CASSLGGATGELFF.